This TCR beta chain was recovered during a study of blood T cell repertoires in COVID-19. Study at large: The United States, Italy and Spain provided the acute and convalescent COVID-19 samples. T cells, B-cell-depleted T cells, or PBMCs supplied cDNA or gDNA.

Original data processing: How many nucleated cells were present was estimated from reference gene primer amplification. Clones were sequenced by immunoSEQ multiplex PCR, and TCRdb holds only the in-frame ones, with some missing. That table gives V, J and clone size, and the DNA gave D and trimming. Of about 350,000 clones listed, about 91% are singletons. V gave up 1 base and J gave up 7 bases, with 13 bases separating them. This CDR3 contains 14 residues. Looked up from germline, CDR1 is SGHVS and CDR2 is FQNEAQ. Seattle's enrolled individuals joined amid active infection and were then monitored longitudinally.

The chain uses TRBV7-8 and TRBJ1-2; possible D gene TRBD1, 6 bases. Input material: peripheral blood. The sequence was obtained from a man under 40 with COVID-19, enrolled during active disease. CDR3 region: CASSLEVTGFGYTF. The DNA of the CDR3 is TGTGCCAGCAGCTTAGAGGTTACAGGGTTTGGCTACACCTTC.